This T cell receptor (beta chain) was observed in a study of cytomegalovirus exposure and HLA in healthy donors. Study in general: T cells numbering around 170 million yielded fewer than 140 million unique TCR beta sequences in an earlier analysis. Study observations and caveats: Previous analysis showed most TCR beta V segments were productive about 90% or about 30% of the time. It was in a later analysis that TCR association rates were seen to vary by HLA locus, highest for DRB1 and lowest for HLA-C.

The CDR3 spans 15 residues. Per germline, CDR1 SGHTA and CDR2 FQGNSA. V trimming: 7 bases; J trimming: 3 bases; junction bases outside the gene matches: 8. 13 Jbeta primers and 60 Vbeta primers were used for the PCR. Sequencing used immunoSEQ multiplex PCR; TCRdb keeps in-frame clones, though not all of them. The sample yields about 180,000 clones, 70% to 85% seen once. With respect to this clone: Its antigen is unidentified.

Sequenced input: PBMCs. The clonotype originates from a man younger than 35 in good health and CMV-seronegative. The rearrangement links TRBV7-2 to TRBJ2-7, with TRBD2 matching 11 bases. DNA for the CDR3: TGTGCCAGCAATTTACTAGCGGGGGCCGACTACGAGCAGTACTTC. The encoded protein is CASNLLAGADYEQYF.